This T cell receptor beta chain derives from a study of blood T cell repertoires in COVID-19. Study-wide context: From T cells, B-cell-depleted T cells, or PBMCs came the material, which was cDNA or gDNA.

Libraries were prepared by immunoSEQ multiplex PCR; TCRdb keeps only in-frame clonotypes and omits some of them. The data contain roughly 150,000 clones, approximately 90% of them singletons. The germline CDR1 and CDR2 sequences are LGHNT and FRNRAP. With 5 bases clipped from V and 9 bases from J, the junction kept 6 bases outside the gene matches. The CDR3 spans 13 residues. This chain joins TRBV12-5 and TRBJ2-1, with 8 bases lining up with TRBD1. The TCR was taken from a woman between 40 and 50 years old who had been exposed to COVID-19. Sequencing was performed on PBMCs or T cells enriched from blood (not recorded which). CDR3 DNA sequence: TGTGCTAGTGGTGTTTCCAGGGGGCGTGAGCAGTTCTTC. It is translated as CASGVSRGREQFF.